This T cell receptor (beta chain) was profiled in a study of blood T cell repertoires in COVID-19. Across the study: COVID-19 samples from acute and convalescent phases originated in the United States, Italy and Spain.

In the authors' workflow: Amplifying reference gene primers gave estimates of nucleated cell counts. The assay was immunoSEQ multiplex PCR, and TCRdb's table has in-frame clones only and misses some. The DNA was the basis for D and trimming; V, J and clone size are from that table. The table records roughly 260,000 clones, 70% to 90% of them present only once. Trimming took 3 bases from V and 2 from J, leaving 14 bases between them. This CDR3 is built from 15 residues. Germline V gene sequence: CDR1 SQVTM, CDR2 ANQGSEA. Sequencing was carried out using PBMCs or T cells enriched from blood (not recorded which). This clonotype was sampled from a woman aged 45-59 years who had recovered from COVID-19. This rearrangement joins TRBV29-1 to TRBJ2-1, with a possible D match to TRBD1 (5 bases). The CDR3 loop reads CSVDGQGKTYNEQFF. The CDR3, as DNA: TGCAGCGTTGATGGGCAGGGCAAAACCTACAATGAGCAGTTCTTC.